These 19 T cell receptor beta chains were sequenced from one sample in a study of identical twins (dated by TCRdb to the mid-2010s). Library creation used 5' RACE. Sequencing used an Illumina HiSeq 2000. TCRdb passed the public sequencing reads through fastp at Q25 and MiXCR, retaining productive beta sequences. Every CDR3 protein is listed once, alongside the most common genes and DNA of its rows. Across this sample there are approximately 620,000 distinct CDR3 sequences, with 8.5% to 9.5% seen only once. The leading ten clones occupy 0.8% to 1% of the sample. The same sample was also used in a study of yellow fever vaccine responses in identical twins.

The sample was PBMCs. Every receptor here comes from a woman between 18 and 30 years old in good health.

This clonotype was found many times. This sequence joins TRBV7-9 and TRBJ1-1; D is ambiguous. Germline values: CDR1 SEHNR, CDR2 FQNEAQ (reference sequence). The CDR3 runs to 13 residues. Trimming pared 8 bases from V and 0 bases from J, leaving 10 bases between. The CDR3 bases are TGTGCCAGCCTCACCGAGATGAACACTGAAGCTTTCTTT. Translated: CASLTEMNTEAFF. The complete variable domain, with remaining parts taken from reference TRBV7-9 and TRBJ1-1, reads DTGVSQNPRHKITKRGQNVTFRCDPISEHNRLYWYRQTLGQGPEFLTYFQNEAQLEKSRLLSDRFSAERPKGSFSTLEIQRTEQGDSAMYLCASLTEMNTEAFFGQGTRLTVV.

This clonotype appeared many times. The CDR3 reads CASSPARAHVSSYNEQFF. Here the CDR3 DNA reads TGTGCCAGCAGCCCGGCGCGAGCGCACGTCAGCTCCTACAATGAGCAGTTCTTC. The chain couples TRBV14 to TRBJ2-1, with D unclear. Trimming pared 4 bases from V and 0 bases from J, leaving 19 bases between. This CDR3 comprises 18 residues. CDR1 is SGHDN and CDR2 is FVKESK in the germline V gene.

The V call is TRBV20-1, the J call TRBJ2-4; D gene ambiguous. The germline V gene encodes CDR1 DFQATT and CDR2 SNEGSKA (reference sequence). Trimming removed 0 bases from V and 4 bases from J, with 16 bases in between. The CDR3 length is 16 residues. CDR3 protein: CSAREPPSRQKNIQYF. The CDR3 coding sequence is TGCAGTGCTAGAGAGCCCCCTTCCCGGCAGAAAAACATTCAGTACTTC.

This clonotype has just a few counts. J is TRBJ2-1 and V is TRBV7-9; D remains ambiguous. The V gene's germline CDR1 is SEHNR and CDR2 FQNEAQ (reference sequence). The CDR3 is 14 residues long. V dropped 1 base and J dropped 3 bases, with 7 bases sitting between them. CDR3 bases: TGTGCCAGCAGCTTAGACAGTATCTACAATGAGCAGTTCTTC. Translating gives CASSLDSIYNEQFF.

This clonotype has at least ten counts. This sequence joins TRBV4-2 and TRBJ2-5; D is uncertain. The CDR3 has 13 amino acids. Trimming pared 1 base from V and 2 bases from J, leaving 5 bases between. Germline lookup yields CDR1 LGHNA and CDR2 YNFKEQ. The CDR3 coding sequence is TGTGCCAGCAGCCAAGCCCAACAAGAGACCCAGTACTTC. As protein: CASSQAQQETQYF.

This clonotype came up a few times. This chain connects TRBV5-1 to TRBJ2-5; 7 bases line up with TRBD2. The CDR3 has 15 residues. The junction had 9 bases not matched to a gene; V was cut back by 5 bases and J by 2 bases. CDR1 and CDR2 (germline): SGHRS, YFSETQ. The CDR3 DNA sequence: TGCGCCAGCAGTGCGACGGGAGGTCGGCAAGAGACCCAGTACTTC. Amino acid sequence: CASSATGGRQETQYF. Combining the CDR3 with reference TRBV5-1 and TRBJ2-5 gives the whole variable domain KAGVTQTPRYLIKTRGQQVTLSCSPISGHRSVSWYQQTPGQGLQFLFEYFSETQRNKGNFPGRFSGRQFSNSRSEMNVSTLELGDSALYLCASSATGGRQETQYFGPGTRLLVL.

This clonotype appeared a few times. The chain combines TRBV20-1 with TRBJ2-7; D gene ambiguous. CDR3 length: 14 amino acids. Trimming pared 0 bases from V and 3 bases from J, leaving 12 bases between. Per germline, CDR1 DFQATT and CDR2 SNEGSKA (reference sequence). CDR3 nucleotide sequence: TGCAGTGCTAGAGATCTCGCTCGGGTCTACGAGCAGTACTTC. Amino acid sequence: CSARDLARVYEQYF.

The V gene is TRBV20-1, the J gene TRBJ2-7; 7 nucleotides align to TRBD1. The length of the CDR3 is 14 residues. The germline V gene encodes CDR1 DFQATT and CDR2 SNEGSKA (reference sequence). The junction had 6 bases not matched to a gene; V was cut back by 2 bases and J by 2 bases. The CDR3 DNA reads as TGCAGTGCTAGAAGTAAGACAGGGACCTACGAGCAGTACTTC. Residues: CSARSKTGTYEQYF.

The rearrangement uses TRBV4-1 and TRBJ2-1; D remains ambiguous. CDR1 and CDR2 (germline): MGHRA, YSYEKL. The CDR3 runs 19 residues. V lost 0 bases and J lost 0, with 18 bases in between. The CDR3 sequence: CASSQEGIRLYSSYNEQFF. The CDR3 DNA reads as TGCGCCAGCAGCCAAGAAGGTATTCGGCTGTACAGCTCCTACAATGAGCAGTTCTTC.

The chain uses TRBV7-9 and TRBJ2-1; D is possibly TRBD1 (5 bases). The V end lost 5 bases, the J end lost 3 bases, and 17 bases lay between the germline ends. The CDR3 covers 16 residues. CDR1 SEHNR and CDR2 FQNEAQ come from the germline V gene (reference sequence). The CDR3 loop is CASSPAAGMNYNEQFF. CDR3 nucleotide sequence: TGTGCCAGCAGCCCCGCCGCAGGGATGAACTACAATGAGCAGTTCTTC. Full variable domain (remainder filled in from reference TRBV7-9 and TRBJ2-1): DTGVSQNPRHKITKRGQNVTFRCDPISEHNRLYWYRQTLGQGPEFLTYFQNEAQLEKSRLLSDRFSAERPKGSFSTLEIQRTEQGDSAMYLCASSPAAGMNYNEQFFGPGTRLTVL.

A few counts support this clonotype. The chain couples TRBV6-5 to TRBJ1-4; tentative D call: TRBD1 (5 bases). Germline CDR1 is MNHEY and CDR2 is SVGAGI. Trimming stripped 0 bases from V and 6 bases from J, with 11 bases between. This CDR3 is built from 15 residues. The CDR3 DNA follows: TGTGCCAGCAGTTACTCTATCGGGGGGGATGAAAAACTGTTTTTT. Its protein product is CASSYSIGGDEKLFF.

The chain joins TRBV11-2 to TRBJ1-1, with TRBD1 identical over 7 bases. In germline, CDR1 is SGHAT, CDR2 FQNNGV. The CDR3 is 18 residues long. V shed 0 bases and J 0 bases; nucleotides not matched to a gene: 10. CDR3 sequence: CASSLEIRGTSLNTEAFF. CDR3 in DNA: TGTGCCAGCAGCTTAGAAATCAGGGGGACTTCCTTGAACACTGAAGCTTTCTTT.

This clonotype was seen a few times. The chain's CDR3 is CATRLEGTIREQYF. The CDR3 region has the DNA TGTGCCACAAGACTAGAGGGTACGATTCGCGAGCAGTACTTC. This chain links TRBV10-3 with TRBJ2-7, with a tentative D call TRBD2 (6 bases). The CDR3 length is 14 residues. Trimming took off 10 bases at V and 6 bases at J, with 22 bases between the two ends. Germline lookup yields CDR1 ENHRY and CDR2 SYGVKD.

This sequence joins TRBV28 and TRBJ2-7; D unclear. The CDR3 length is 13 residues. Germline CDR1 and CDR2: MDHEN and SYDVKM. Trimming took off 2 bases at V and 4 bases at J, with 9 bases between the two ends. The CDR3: CASSLGHYYEQYF. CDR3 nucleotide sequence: TGTGCCAGCAGTTTAGGGCACTATTACGAGCAGTACTTC.

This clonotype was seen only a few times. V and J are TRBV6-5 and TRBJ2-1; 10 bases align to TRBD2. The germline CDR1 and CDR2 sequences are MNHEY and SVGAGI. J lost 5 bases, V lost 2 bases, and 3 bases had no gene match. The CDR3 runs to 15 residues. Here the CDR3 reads CASSYAGLANNEQFF. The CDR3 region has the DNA TGTGCCAGCAGTTACGCGGGACTAGCGAACAATGAGCAGTTCTTC.

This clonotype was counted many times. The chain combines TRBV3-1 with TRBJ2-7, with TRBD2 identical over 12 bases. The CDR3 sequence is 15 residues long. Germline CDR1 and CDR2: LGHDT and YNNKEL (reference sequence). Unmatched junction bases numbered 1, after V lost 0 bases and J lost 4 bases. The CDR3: CASSQETSGSYEQYF. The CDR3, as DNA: TGTGCCAGCAGCCAAGAGACTAGCGGGAGTTACGAGCAGTACTTC.

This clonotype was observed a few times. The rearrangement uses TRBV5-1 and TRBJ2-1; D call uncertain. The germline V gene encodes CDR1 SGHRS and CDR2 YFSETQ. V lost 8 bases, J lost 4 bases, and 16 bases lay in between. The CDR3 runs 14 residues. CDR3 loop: CASRSQEIYNEQFF. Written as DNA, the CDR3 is TGCGCCAGTCGGAGCCAGGAGATATACAATGAGCAGTTCTTC.

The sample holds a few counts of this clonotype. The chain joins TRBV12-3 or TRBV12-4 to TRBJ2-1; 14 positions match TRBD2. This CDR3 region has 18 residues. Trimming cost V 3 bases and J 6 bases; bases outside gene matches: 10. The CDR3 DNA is TGTGCCAGCAGTTTTTCGGGACTAGCGGGAGACTCGGGCAATGAGCAGTTCTTC. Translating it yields CASSFSGLAGDSGNEQFF.

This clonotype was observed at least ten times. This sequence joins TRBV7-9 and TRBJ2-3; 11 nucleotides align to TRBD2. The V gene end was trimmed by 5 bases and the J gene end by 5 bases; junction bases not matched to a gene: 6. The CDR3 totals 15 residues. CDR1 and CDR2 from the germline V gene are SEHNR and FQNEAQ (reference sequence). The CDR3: CASSVGLADIDTQYF. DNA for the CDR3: TGTGCCAGCAGCGTGGGACTAGCGGACATAGATACGCAGTATTTT.